The 3 T cell receptor beta chains listed next were all sequenced from one sample in a study of blood T cell repertoires in COVID-19. The protocol was immunoSEQ multiplex PCR, while the TCRdb copy is restricted to in-frame clones and leaves out a portion. The data show tens of thousands of clones, with over 75% seen just once and about 14% held by the top ten. Sequencing used peripheral blood. The receptor set was obtained from an older woman with acute or convalescent COVID-19.

This sequence joins TRBV5-1 and TRBJ2-1, with D possibly being TRBD1 (5 bases). Germline V gene sequence: CDR1 SGHRS, CDR2 YFSETQ. Between the trimmed V and J ends, which lost 0 bases and 1 base, there was a span of 8 bases. The CDR3 has 15 amino acids. The CDR3 sequence: CASSLEHRSYNEQFF. In nucleotides, the CDR3 is TGCGCCAGCAGCTTGGAACACAGGTCCTACAATGAGCAGTTCTTC.

The rearrangement joins TRBV5-4 to TRBJ2-5; 7 nucleotides agree with TRBD2. Germline V gene sequence: CDR1 SGHNT, CDR2 YYREEE (reference sequence). The CDR3 spans 16 residues. Trimming at V came to 4 bases and at J to 4 bases, leaving 13 bases not matched to a gene. In nucleotides, the CDR3 is TGTGCCAGCAGCCTGGGGGGGAAGCGGGCGGGAGAGACCCAGTACTTC. It is translated as CASSLGGKRAGETQYF.

The chain has TRBV11-2 and TRBJ2-2, with TRBD1 identical over 10 bases. CDR3 size: 16 residues. Trimming took 3 bases from V and 3 from J; bases not matched to a gene: 4. Looked up from germline, CDR1 is SGHAT and CDR2 is FQNNGV. The CDR3 region has the DNA TGTGCCAGCAGCTTTGGGGACAGGGGCTACACCGGGGAGCTGTTTTTT. It is translated as CASSFGDRGYTGELFF. Filled out from reference TRBV11-2 and TRBJ2-2, the complete variable domain reads EAGVAQSPRYKIIEKRQSVAFWCNPISGHATLYWYQQILGQGPKLLIQFQNNGVVDDSQLPKDRFSAERLKGVDSTLKIQPAKLEDSAVYLCASSFGDRGYTGELFFGEGSRLTVL.